A selection of T cell receptor beta chains follows, all from one sample in a study of identical twins. TCRdb re-called the 5' RACE reads through MiXCR, storing one row per CDR3 protein. The data contain around 490,000 distinct CDR3 sequences, over 11% of them singletons. This sample was also put to use in a study of yellow fever vaccine responses in identical twins.

The sample consisted of CD4+ T cells sorted from blood. These receptors were collected from a woman aged 18-29 years in good health. Each CDR3 is given with its conserved first and last residue. A D gene is named only where the DNA matches it firmly. Size tells how often a clone was seen (once, few, many) or the class of an expanded clone, and some rows leave it out.

J gene,V gene,clone size,D gene,CDR3 protein,CDR3 DNA
TRBJ2-1,TRBV20-1,many,-,CSAPHDRVLEQFF,TGCAGTGCCCCCCACGACCGTGTGTTAGAGCAGTTCTTC
TRBJ2-1,TRBV4-2,few,-,CASSQDIVGSYEQFF,TGTGCCAGCAGCCAAGATATCGTCGGGAGCTATGAGCAGTTCTTC
TRBJ1-6,TRBV6-4,few,-,CASSDRVGSPLHF,TGTGCCAGCAGTGACAGGGTCGGTTCACCCCTCCACTTT
TRBJ2-5,TRBV2,few,TRBD2,CASKLAGGSETQYF,TGTGCCAGTAAACTAGCGGGAGGTTCTGAGACCCAGTACTTC
TRBJ2-3,TRBV7-9,-,-,CASSHGRANTDTQYF,TGTGCCAGCAGCCACGGCCGCGCAAACACAGATACGCAGTATTTT
TRBJ2-1,TRBV5-5,many,-,CASSLAGYDMGQFF,TGTGCCAGCAGCTTGGCGGGGTATGACATGGGACAGTTCTTC
TRBJ2-3,TRBV24-1,many,-,CATSEPPTDTQYF,TGTGCCACCAGTGAACCCCCCACAGATACGCAGTATTTT
TRBJ2-5,TRBV7-3,-,-,CASSLGRRETQYF,TGTGCCAGCAGCTTAGGTCGGAGAGAGACCCAGTACTTC
TRBJ2-1,TRBV3-1,-,TRBD2,CASSQVLRGGTHEQFF,TGTGCCAGCAGCCAAGTGTTGCGGGGGGGCACCCATGAGCAGTTCTTC
TRBJ2-1,TRBV20-1,-,TRBD2,CSARPEMGLGRSEQFF,TGCAGTGCTAGACCGGAGATGGGACTAGGTAGGAGTGAGCAGTTCTTC
TRBJ2-3,TRBV9,-,-,CASSGPSRLSTDTQYF,TGTGCCAGCAGCGGCCCTTCTCGGCTTAGCACAGATACGCAGTATTTT
TRBJ2-3,TRBV6-5,few,TRBD2,CASSFSHNSGTSTDTQYF,TGTGCCAGCAGTTTCTCTCATAATAGCGGGACTAGCACAGATACGCAGTATTTT
TRBJ2-5,TRBV5-1,few,-,CASSLIGGDQETQYF,TGCGCCAGCAGCTTAATCGGCGGGGACCAAGAGACCCAGTACTTC
TRBJ2-3,TRBV6-1,many,-,CASSERGSDTQYF,TGTGCCAGCAGTGAACGGGGATCAGATACGCAGTATTTT
TRBJ2-7,TRBV18,-,-,CASSPTGPPYEQYF,TGTGCCAGCTCACCGACAGGCCCCCCCTACGAGCAGTACTTC
TRBJ1-5,TRBV12-3/TRBV12-4,few,-,CASRGSSNQPQHF,TGTGCCAGCAGAGGTAGTAGCAATCAGCCCCAGCATTTT
TRBJ2-7,TRBV4-2,many,-,CASSQETEEGYEQYF,TGTGCCAGCAGCCAAGAAACCGAGGAAGGCTACGAGCAGTACTTC
TRBJ2-1,TRBV5-1,many,TRBD2,CASSQKGLAGVAEQFF,TGCGCCAGCAGCCAAAAGGGACTAGCGGGAGTCGCTGAGCAGTTCTTC
TRBJ2-7,TRBV9,many,-,CASSVGISYEQYF,TGTGCCAGCAGCGTAGGGATCTCCTACGAGCAGTACTTC
TRBJ1-6,TRBV18,-,-,CASSPTPGNNSPLHF,TGTGCCAGCTCACCAACTCCAGGGAATAATTCACCCCTCCACTTT
TRBJ2-7,TRBV7-9,many,-,CASTSGELGSYEQYF,TGTGCCAGCACCTCGGGAGAGCTTGGCTCCTACGAGCAGTACTTC
TRBJ2-1,TRBV5-1,-,-,CASSRRGTLGDSKYNEQFF,TGCGCCAGCAGCCGGCGGGGTACCCTGGGGGACTCTAAGTACAATGAGCAGTTCTTC
TRBJ2-3,TRBV10-3,few,-,CTMTGGDTQYF,TGTACCATGACAGGAGGAGATACGCAGTATTTT
TRBJ2-4,TRBV18,-,-,CASSPPSDTKNIQYF,TGTGCCAGCTCACCCCCCTCTGATACCAAAAACATTCAGTACTTC
TRBJ2-3,TRBV5-1,few,TRBD2,CASSLVPAGLTDTQYF,TGCGCCAGCAGCTTGGTTCCAGCGGGGCTCACAGATACGCAGTATTTT
TRBJ2-1,TRBV7-2,-,TRBD1,CASAPRQGWGNEQFF,TGTGCCAGCGCCCCCAGACAGGGGTGGGGCAATGAGCAGTTCTTC
TRBJ2-1,TRBV4-2,-,TRBD2,CASSQDLAGGPYEQFF,TGTGCCAGCAGCCAAGATTTGGCGGGAGGTCCGTATGAGCAGTTCTTC
TRBJ2-7,TRBV10-3,few,TRBD1,CAISLQQGANEQYF,TGTGCCATCAGTCTACAACAGGGGGCGAACGAGCAGTACTTC
TRBJ2-5,TRBV5-5,few,TRBD1,CASSSGGPYQETQYF,TGTGCCAGCAGCTCAGGGGGCCCGTACCAAGAGACCCAGTACTTC
TRBJ2-1,TRBV12-3/TRBV12-4,-,-,CASSSRGYEQFF,TGTGCCAGCAGCAGCCGGGGATATGAGCAGTTCTTC
TRBJ2-2,TRBV5-1,-,-,CASSQAQHRAGELFF,TGCGCCAGCAGCCAAGCCCAACACAGGGCCGGGGAGCTGTTTTTT
TRBJ2-2,TRBV5-1,few,TRBD2,CASSLAAGGLAMNTGELFF,TGCGCCAGCAGCTTGGCCGCGGGGGGACTAGCGATGAACACCGGGGAGCTGTTTTTT
TRBJ2-5,TRBV7-9,few,-,CASSFQGREETQYF,TGTGCCAGCAGCTTTCAGGGCCGGGAAGAGACCCAGTACTTC
TRBJ1-1,TRBV29-1,-,-,CSVEITMNTEAFF,TGCAGCGTGGAAATTACTATGAACACTGAAGCTTTCTTT
TRBJ2-2,TRBV20-1,-,TRBD2,CSASLAGVPGELFF,TGCAGTGCATCACTAGCGGGAGTACCCGGGGAGCTGTTTTTT
TRBJ2-7,TRBV30,once,TRBD2,CAWSVTGLVYEQYF,TGTGCCTGGAGTGTAACGGGACTAGTCTACGAGCAGTACTTC
TRBJ1-3,TRBV7-2,many,-,CASRPAGGSGNTIYF,TGTGCCAGCAGGCCAGCCGGGGGCTCTGGAAACACCATATATTTT
TRBJ2-7,TRBV18,-,TRBD1,CASSPAQGANEQYF,TGTGCCAGCTCACCTGCCCAGGGGGCGAACGAGCAGTACTTC
TRBJ2-7,TRBV7-2,many,TRBD2,CASSLGASGGYEQYF,TGTGCCAGCAGCTTAGGGGCTAGCGGGGGATACGAGCAGTACTTC
TRBJ2-1,TRBV29-1,few,-,CSAGSGTYNEQFF,TGCAGCGCCGGAAGCGGTACCTACAATGAGCAGTTCTTC
TRBJ2-7,TRBV29-1,-,TRBD1,CSVVTGAYEQYF,TGCAGCGTAGTGACAGGGGCCTACGAGCAGTACTTC
TRBJ2-2,TRBV20-1,-,TRBD2,CSAAGTSGGFNTGELFF,TGCAGTGCAGCCGGGACTAGCGGGGGGTTTAACACCGGGGAGCTGTTTTTT
TRBJ1-1,TRBV29-1,-,-,CSASPGLLAFF,TGCAGCGCGTCCCCAGGGCTCCTAGCTTTCTTT
TRBJ2-3,TRBV7-2,few,TRBD2,CASSLDGRAKTDTQYF,TGTGCCAGCAGCTTGGACGGGAGGGCCAAGACAGATACGCAGTATTTT
TRBJ2-1,TRBV5-1,-,-,CASSLGLNSYNEQFF,TGCGCCAGCAGCTTGGGACTTAACTCCTACAATGAGCAGTTCTTC
TRBJ1-2,TRBV13,few,-,CASRSTGNYGYTF,TGTGCCAGCAGGTCAACAGGGAACTATGGCTACACCTTC
TRBJ1-2,TRBV3-1,-,-,CASSQSPGGTSYGYTF,TGTGCCAGCAGCCAAAGCCCAGGAGGGACATCCTATGGCTACACCTTC
TRBJ2-1,TRBV7-2,few,-,CASSPEVGVNEQFF,TGTGCCAGCAGCCCAGAGGTGGGAGTCAATGAGCAGTTCTTC
TRBJ2-5,TRBV28,-,-,CASSRARLQETQYF,TGTGCCAGCAGCCGGGCACGACTGCAAGAGACCCAGTACTTC
TRBJ2-7,TRBV5-1,-,-,CASSLDVSPSSYEQYF,TGCGCCAGCAGCTTGGACGTCTCCCCGAGCTCCTACGAGCAGTACTTC
TRBJ2-2,TRBV27,many,TRBD1,CASSLFQGAGTGELFF,TGTGCCAGCAGTTTATTTCAGGGGGCTGGCACCGGGGAGCTGTTTTTT
TRBJ2-1,TRBV7-2,-,TRBD2,CASSGVGPAGLYNEQFF,TGTGCCAGCAGCGGAGTAGGTCCAGCGGGATTATACAATGAGCAGTTCTTC
TRBJ1-1,TRBV6-5,many,-,CASSYKGTTEAFF,TGTGCCAGCAGTTACAAGGGTACCACTGAAGCTTTCTTT
TRBJ2-6,TRBV6-1,many,TRBD1,CASRKTGAGANVLTF,TGTGCCAGCAGAAAAACAGGGGCTGGGGCCAACGTCCTGACTTTC
TRBJ1-4,TRBV5-1,-,TRBD1,CASSLEGQGEKLFF,TGCGCCAGCAGCTTGGAAGGACAGGGGGAAAAACTGTTTTTT
TRBJ2-2,TRBV5-1,many,-,CASRSEGLSRTGELFF,TGCGCCAGCAGGAGTGAAGGCCTTTCCAGGACCGGGGAGCTGTTTTTT
TRBJ2-2,TRBV24-1,few,TRBD1,CATSDPGTGPNTGELFF,TGTGCCACCAGTGACCCCGGGACAGGCCCGAACACCGGGGAGCTGTTTTTT
TRBJ1-1,TRBV12-3/TRBV12-4,-,TRBD1,CASSLGGGITEAFF,TGTGCCAGCAGTTTAGGAGGGGGCATCACTGAAGCTTTCTTT